This record looks at one T cell receptor (beta chain) sequence and its context. Its target is not known. A multiplex PCR was run with 60 Vbeta primers and 13 Jbeta primers. Sequencing used immunoSEQ multiplex PCR; TCRdb keeps in-frame clones, though not all of them. The table lists approximately 140,000 clones, about 76% of them singletons. The data were taken from a study of cytomegalovirus exposure and HLA in healthy donors. Study observations and caveats: TCR beta V- and J-gene trimming was later associated with a missense DCLRE1C variant. TCR beta V segments were, for the most part, productive about 87% or about 30% of the time in an earlier analysis. In a later analysis, donors in an Asian-associated ancestry cluster reportedly had fewer N-insertions in productive TCRs than the cohort mean.

Per germline, CDR1 SNHLY and CDR2 FYNNEI. This CDR3 comprises 14 residues. Germline trimming cut 6 bases from V and 5 bases from J; bases unmatched to any gene: 3. Material for sequencing was PBMCs. The chain employs TRBV2 and TRBJ2-1; 11 nucleotides agree with TRBD2. This receptor was taken from a human donor in good health. CDR3 in amino acids: CASRPGLADNEQFF. The CDR3 DNA reads as TGTGCCAGCAGGCCGGGACTAGCGGACAATGAGCAGTTCTTC.